This T cell receptor beta chain stems from a study of blood T cells in healthy people across ages. Overall study findings and caveats: Strong correlation was found linking TCR beta diversity to naive T cell percentage. Relative to aged donors, long-lived donors carried more naive CD4+ cells and displayed higher diversity. Age advanced and TCR beta diversity per million T cells fell, roughly linearly.

The V and J ends lost 6 bases and 2 bases respectively, with 10 bases between them. The CDR3 has 12 residues. Looked up from germline, CDR1 is DFQATT and CDR2 is SNEGSKA (reference sequence). There are many counts of this clonotype. Antigen specificity is unknown. For the second PCR, which ran for roughly 7 to 11 cycles, a sample-barcoded 5' primer and a J-beta primer mix were used. TCRdb itself ran the 5' RACE reads through MiXCR, one entry per CDR3 protein. This table holds approximately 400,000 distinct CDR3 sequences, approximately 51% found once. Isolation per sample recovered at least 7 million PBMCs.

The TCR was taken from a man in his 60s in good health. Sequenced: blood. The V gene is TRBV20-1, the J gene TRBJ2-5; weak D call: TRBD2 (5 bases). For the CDR3, the DNA is TGCAGTGCAACTAGAGGGCAAGAGACCCAGTACTTC. This encodes CSATRGQETQYF.